Below, 32 T cell receptor beta chains from the same sample are listed, as sequenced in a study of T cell repertoires in cytomegalovirus infection. TCRdb re-called the reads with MiXCR, one entry per CDR3 protein. The data hold fewer than 200,000 distinct CDR3 sequences, with approximately 14% observed a single time. Sequenced: PBMCs. These receptors all stem from a human donor in good health (CMV status not recorded). Some clones in this sample may be carry-over from other donors' samples.

As to this clonotype: At one end the junction does not follow the germline gene, possibly because of a read error. The chain links TRBV12-3 or TRBV12-4 to TRBJ2-7, with D unclear. This CDR3 spans 12 amino acids. The CDR3 sequence: CASSLGTLTPDF. CDR3 sequence (DNA): TGTGCCAGCAGTTTGGGAACGTTGACACCGGACTTC.

This clonotype turned up a few times. The chain employs TRBV28 and TRBJ2-5; TRBD2 matches at 8 bases. This CDR3 region has 15 residues. The V gene's germline CDR1 is MDHEN and CDR2 SYDVKM. With V trimmed by 5 bases and J by 4 bases, 9 bases remained unmatched. The CDR3 DNA reads TGTGCCAGCAGTCCAATACGGGGGGGCGTAGAGACCCAGTACTTC. This sequence encodes CASSPIRGGVETQYF.

This chain joins TRBV19 and TRBJ1-1, with 8 bases that match TRBD1. CDR3 length: 14 amino acids. Germline CDR1 reads LNHDA; CDR2 reads SQIVND (reference sequence). Losses at the gene ends were 5 bases for V and 8 bases for J; bases not matched to a gene: 10. The CDR3 here is CASSPPPDREEAFF. For the CDR3, the DNA is TGTGCCAGTAGTCCCCCCCCGGACAGGGAGGAAGCTTTCTTT.

The table lists this clonotype with many counts. The chain carries TRBV29-1 and TRBJ2-6; 11 nucleotides align to TRBD1. The CDR3 spans 17 residues. The germline CDR1 and CDR2 sequences are SQVTM and ANQGSEA. The junction had 9 bases not matched to a gene; V was cut back by 4 bases and J by 4 bases. DNA of the CDR3: TGCAGCGTTGGTCCGGGACAGGGGGATACCGGGGCCAACGTCCTGACTTTC. This sequence encodes CSVGPGQGDTGANVLTF.

There are many counts of this clonotype. This sequence joins TRBV7-9 and TRBJ1-1; the D gene is possibly TRBD1 (5 bases). CDR3 length: 13 residues. Looked up from germline, CDR1 is SEHNR and CDR2 is FQNEAQ (reference sequence). V shed 1 base and J shed 6 bases, with 9 bases lying between them. The CDR3 nucleotides read TGTGCCAGCAGCTTAGATCCGGGGGCTGAAGCTTTCTTT. This sequence encodes CASSLDPGAEAFF.

The V call is TRBV28, the J call TRBJ2-3, with TRBD1 identical over 8 bases. The CDR3 is 15 residues long. The ends lost 2 bases at V and 10 bases at J; junction bases unmatched: 11. The germline V gene has CDR1 MDHEN and CDR2 SYDVKM. The DNA for the CDR3 is TGTGCCAGCAGTTTACAGCCGCTAGGACAGGGTGCGCAGTATTTT. It translates to CASSLQPLGQGAQYF.

The gene calls are TRBV4-3 and TRBJ2-1; 8 bases fit TRBD2. CDR1 is LGHNA, CDR2 YSLEER, per germline. The CDR3 spans 15 residues. V lost 4 bases to trimming and J lost 8 bases; unmatched junction nucleotides: 10. The CDR3 is CASSPRSGSLYEQFF. In nucleotides, the CDR3 is TGCGCCAGCAGCCCGAGGAGCGGGAGTCTATATGAGCAGTTCTTC.

This clonotype was seen repeatedly, ten times or more. This chain links TRBV6-5 with TRBJ2-7; D may be TRBD1 or TRBD2 (5 bases each). Germline V CDR1 and CDR2: MNHEY, SVGAGI. V lost 2 bases to trimming and J lost 6 bases, with 20 bases between them. The CDR3 runs 16 residues. CDR3 nucleotide sequence: TGTGCCAGCAGTTACGCTACACGTGGGGGTAGGGGCGAGCAGTACTTC. Its translation: CASSYATRGGRGEQYF.

This clonotype was counted a few times. The V call is TRBV18, the J call TRBJ2-5; D ambiguous. V gave up 2 bases and J gave up 0 bases, with 7 bases separating them. Germline V gene sequence: CDR1 KGHSH, CDR2 LQKENI. The CDR3 extends over 14 amino acids. CDR3 coding DNA: TGTGCCAGCTCACCAAGCCCTAACCAAGAGACCCAGTACTTC. Protein sequence: CASSPSPNQETQYF.

The V call is TRBV29-1, the J call TRBJ2-7; 8 bases match TRBD2. This CDR3 contains 13 residues. V was pared by 6 bases and J by 5 bases, with 9 bases of the junction left unmatched. From germline, CDR1 is SQVTM and CDR2 ANQGSEA. CDR3 sequence reads: CSVTGLVVHEQYF. CDR3 bases: TGCAGCGTGACGGGACTAGTGGTCCACGAGCAGTACTTC.

This clonotype was found a few times. V gene TRBV10-3 combines with J gene TRBJ1-2, with D hard to call. V lost 4 bases and J lost 6, with 9 bases in between. Germline V lookup: CDR1 ENHRY, CDR2 SYGVKD. This CDR3 contains 12 residues. Here the CDR3 reads CAISVREDGYTF. In nucleotides, the CDR3 is TGTGCCATCAGTGTACGGGAAGATGGCTACACCTTC.

Of note for this clonotype: Since a much larger clone is just one base distant, this may be a read error. The chain recombines TRBV11-1 with TRBJ1-1; 7 bases are a match to TRBD1. Trimming removed 5 bases from V and 5 bases from J; junction bases left unmatched: 2. The CDR3 is 12 residues long. Germline V gene sequence: CDR1 SGHAT, CDR2 FQDESV (reference sequence). The CDR3 loop reads CASSTDRTEAFF. CDR3 bases: TGTGCCAGCAGCACGGACAGGACTGAAGCTTTCTTT.

The chain carries TRBV6-2 or TRBV6-3 and TRBJ2-7, with D unclear. Trimming pared 1 base from V and 4 bases from J, leaving 5 bases between. This CDR3 spans 12 amino acids. CDR1 is MNHEY, CDR2 SVGEGT, per germline. CDR3 loop: CASSYLHYEQYF. Written as DNA, the CDR3 is TGTGCCAGCAGTTACTTGCATTACGAGCAGTACTTC.

The V and J genes are TRBV6-4 and TRBJ2-5; D tentatively reads TRBD1 or TRBD2 (7 bases each). The germline V and J ends were trimmed by 5 bases and 7 bases, with 14 bases remaining between them. Germline assignment: CDR1 MRHNA and CDR2 SNTAGT. The CDR3 runs to 13 residues. This CDR3 is CASSQGGIGTQYF. The CDR3 DNA sequence: TGTGCCAGCAGTCAGGGGGGGATTGGGACCCAGTACTTC.

In its sample, this clonotype was seen many times. This chain links TRBV7-2 with TRBJ1-5, with D tentatively TRBD1 (5 bases). CDR1 and CDR2 from the germline V gene are SGHTA and FQGNSA. The CDR3 runs to 13 residues. Deletions cut 5 bases from V and 6 bases from J, with 11 bases between. DNA for the CDR3: TGTGCCAGCAGCGCCGGGAGGGGTCAGCCCCAGCATTTT. Translated: CASSAGRGQPQHF.

The chain recombines TRBV6-2 or TRBV6-3 with TRBJ2-1; no clear D gene. Germline V gene lookup returns CDR1 MNHEY and CDR2 SVGEGT. This CDR3 contains 11 residues. Between the trimmed V and J ends, which lost 5 bases and 4 bases, there was a span of 3 bases. The CDR3 DNA is TGTGCCAGCAGTATTTACAATGAGCAGTTCTTC. Amino acids: CASSIYNEQFF.

This clonotype was seen a handful of times. The CDR3 loop reads CASSSSGGPDTQYF. CDR3 sequence (DNA): TGTGCCAGCAGTTCCTCCGGAGGCCCAGATACGCAGTATTTT. The rearrangement links TRBV28 to TRBJ2-3, with a tentative D call TRBD2 (5 bases). The germline gives CDR1 MDHEN, CDR2 SYDVKM. This CDR3 contains 14 residues. The V and J ends lost 4 bases and 4 bases respectively, with 12 bases between them.

This clonotype was seen at least ten times. The CDR3 DNA reads TGTGCCAGTAGTACTGGGGGATTAAAGGGCTACACCTTC. Translated: CASSTGGLKGYTF. The rearrangement joins TRBV19 to TRBJ1-2, with a weak D call TRBD1 (5 bases). This CDR3 contains 13 residues. V lost 4 bases to trimming and J lost 8 bases, with 14 bases between them. Germline V lookup: CDR1 LNHDA, CDR2 SQIVND (reference sequence).

In this sample, this clonotype turned up many times. The genes are TRBV7-2 and TRBJ1-1; 8 nucleotides align to TRBD1. In germline, CDR1 is SGHTA, CDR2 FQGNSA. The CDR3 length is 15 residues. V was pared by 5 bases and J by 2 bases, with 7 bases of the junction left unmatched. The CDR3 protein is CASSLGQGFNTEAFF. In DNA form, the CDR3 reads TGTGCCAGCAGCCTCGGACAGGGATTCAACACTGAAGCTTTCTTT.

This clonotype has a count of ten or more. The V gene is TRBV12-3 or TRBV12-4, the J gene TRBJ2-1, with D unresolved. The CDR3 runs 16 residues. V was cut by 7 bases and J by 0 bases, with 16 bases left in between. This CDR3 reads CASTPQILSSYNEQFF. CDR3 sequence (DNA): TGTGCCAGCACTCCCCAAATCCTGAGCTCCTACAATGAGCAGTTCTTC.

This clonotype was found many times. V usage is TRBV6-2 or TRBV6-3 and J usage is TRBJ2-2, with TRBD2 matching over 11 bases. Germline V gene data show CDR1 as MNHEY and CDR2 as SVGEGT. V lost 6 bases and J lost 4; bases outside the gene matches: 10. This CDR3 is built from 17 residues. DNA of the CDR3: TGTGCCAGCAGCCGGGGACTAGCGGAGTTACTCACCGGGGAGCTGTTTTTT. Translating it yields CASSRGLAELLTGELFF.

This clonotype was picked up a small number of times. The CDR3 DNA is TGCGCCAGCAGTCCCGGGCCCTTCTCTGGAAACACCATATATTTT. Its protein is CASSPGPFSGNTIYF. J is TRBJ1-3 and V is TRBV5-1; unclear D gene. Between the trimmed V and J ends, which lost 5 bases and 0 bases, there was a span of 12 bases. Germline CDR1 and CDR2: SGHRS and YFSETQ. This CDR3 is 15 amino acids long.

Many counts were recorded for this clonotype. The gene calls are TRBV28 and TRBJ2-7; D gene uncertain. The V end lost 6 bases, the J end lost 0 bases, and 15 bases lay between the germline ends. Germline V gene lookup returns CDR1 MDHEN and CDR2 SYDVKM. This CDR3 comprises 15 residues. CDR3 nucleotide sequence: TGTGCCAGCAGCCCGATATGGACGGACTCCTACGAGCAGTACTTC. It is translated as CASSPIWTDSYEQYF.

The rearrangement links TRBV29-1 to TRBJ2-7, with D hard to call. Trimming took 4 bases from V and 2 from J, leaving 15 bases between them. The CDR3 totals 14 residues. Per the germline V gene, CDR1 is SQVTM and CDR2 is ANQGSEA. CDR3 nucleotides: TGCAGCGTTGTTATTCGGTTAGAGACCTACGAGCAGTACTTC. Translation gives CSVVIRLETYEQYF.

CDR3 bases: TGTGCCAGCAGCTCCGAGGGACTAGCTGGGGAGACCCAGTACTTC. Translation gives CASSSEGLAGETQYF. V is TRBV12-3 or TRBV12-4 and J is TRBJ2-5; 9 bases are a match to TRBD2. Trimming cost V 6 bases and J 5 bases; bases outside gene matches: 10. The CDR3 spans 15 residues.

This clonotype was detected only a few times. The CDR3 DNA sequence: TGTGCCAGCAGCCAAGATCCCGGCACAGATACGCAGTATTTT. Its protein is CASSQDPGTDTQYF. The chain has TRBV14 and TRBJ2-3; D gene uncertain. Germline assignment: CDR1 SGHDN and CDR2 FVKESK. With 0 bases removed from V and 1 base from J, the gap between germline ends came to 5 bases. CDR3 length: 14 amino acids.

This clonotype has more than one count but fewer than ten. The rearrangement joins TRBV4-2 to TRBJ2-1; 13 bases align to TRBD2. Germline V gives CDR1 LGHNA, CDR2 YNFKEQ. The CDR3 consists of 17 residues. Trimming took 3 bases from V and 5 from J; bases not matched to a gene: 7. The CDR3 DNA sequence: TGTGCCAGCAGCCAGATCGGACTAGCGGGGGCCGACAATGAGCAGTTCTTC. Its translation is CASSQIGLAGADNEQFF.

This chain connects TRBV3-1 to TRBJ2-5; a weak D match, TRBD1 (6 bases). The CDR3 sequence is 15 residues long. CDR1 and CDR2 from the germline V gene are LGHDT and YNNKEL (reference sequence). V was pared by 2 bases and J by 5 bases, with 15 bases between. The CDR3 nucleotides read TGTGCCAGCAGCCAACTAACAGGGAAGATGGAGACCCAGTACTTC. Translating it yields CASSQLTGKMETQYF.

This clonotype was counted a few times. The chain employs TRBV25-1 and TRBJ2-2, with 11 nucleotides matching TRBD2. Germline CDR1 is MGHDK and CDR2 is SYGVNS. This CDR3 comprises 15 residues. With V trimmed by 4 bases and J by 5 bases, 3 bases remained unmatched. CDR3 protein: CASSVAGGLTGELFF. CDR3 in DNA: TGTGCCAGCAGTGTAGCGGGAGGGCTTACCGGGGAGCTGTTTTTT.

A few counts support this clonotype. The chain uses TRBV10-3 and TRBJ2-3; unclear D gene. The CDR3 runs 13 residues. The germline gives CDR1 ENHRY, CDR2 SYGVKD. Trimming removed 8 bases at V and 0 bases at J, with 9 bases between. This CDR3 reads CAIGPSSTDTQYF. CDR3 DNA: TGTGCCATCGGACCCTCTAGCACAGATACGCAGTATTTT.

This clonotype was recorded at least ten times. V and J are TRBV7-2 and TRBJ2-2, with D unclear. The CDR3 consists of 14 residues. Between the trimmed V and J ends, which lost 0 bases and 4 bases, there was a span of 6 bases. Germline assignment: CDR1 SGHTA and CDR2 FQGNSA. The CDR3 loop is CASSLAVSTGELFF. CDR3 DNA sequence: TGTGCCAGCAGCTTAGCGGTGTCCACCGGGGAGCTGTTTTTT.

This clonotype was counted many times. This chain connects TRBV7-3 to TRBJ1-1, with TRBD1 as a possible D gene (6 bases). Germline CDR1 reads SGHTA; CDR2 reads FQGTGA. The ends were cut back, 3 bases at V and 6 bases at J, with 17 bases in the middle. The CDR3 is 15 amino acids. CDR3: CASSFTVGQYAEAFF. For the CDR3, the DNA is TGTGCCAGCAGCTTCACAGTCGGACAGTACGCTGAAGCTTTCTTT.